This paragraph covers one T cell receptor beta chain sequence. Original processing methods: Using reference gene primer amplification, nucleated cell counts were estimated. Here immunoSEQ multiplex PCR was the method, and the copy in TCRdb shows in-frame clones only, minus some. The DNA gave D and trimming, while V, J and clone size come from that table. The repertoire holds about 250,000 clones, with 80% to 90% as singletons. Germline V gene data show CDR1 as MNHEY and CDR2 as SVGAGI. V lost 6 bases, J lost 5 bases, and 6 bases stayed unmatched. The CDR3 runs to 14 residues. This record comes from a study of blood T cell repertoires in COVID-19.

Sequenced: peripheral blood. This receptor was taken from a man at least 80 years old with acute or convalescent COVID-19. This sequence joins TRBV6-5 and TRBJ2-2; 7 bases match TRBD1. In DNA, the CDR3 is TGTGCCAGCAGCCATGACAGGGTAACCGGGGAGCTGTTTTTT. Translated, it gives CASSHDRVTGELFF.